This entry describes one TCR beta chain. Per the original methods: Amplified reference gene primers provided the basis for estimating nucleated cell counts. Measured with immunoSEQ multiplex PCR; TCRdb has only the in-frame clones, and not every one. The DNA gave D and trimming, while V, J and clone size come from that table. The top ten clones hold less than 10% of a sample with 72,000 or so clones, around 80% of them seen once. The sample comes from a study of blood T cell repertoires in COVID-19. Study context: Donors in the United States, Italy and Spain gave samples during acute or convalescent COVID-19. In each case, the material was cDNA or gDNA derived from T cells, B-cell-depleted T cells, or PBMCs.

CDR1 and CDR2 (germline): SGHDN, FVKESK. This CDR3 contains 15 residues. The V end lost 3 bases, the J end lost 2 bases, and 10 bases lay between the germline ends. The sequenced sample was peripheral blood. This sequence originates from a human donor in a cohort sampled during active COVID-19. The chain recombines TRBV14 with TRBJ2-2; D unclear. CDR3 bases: TGTGCCAGCAGCCACTTAGACTTCAACACCGGGGAGCTGTTTTTT. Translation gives CASSHLDFNTGELFF.